This T cell receptor (beta chain) was identified during a study of blood T cells in healthy people across ages. Study-wide results and limits: It was held that the diversity estimates obtained from one million T cells were underestimates. Strong correlation was found linking TCR beta diversity to naive T cell percentage.

The use of a sample-barcoded 5' primer and a J-beta primer mix characterized a second PCR of about 6 to 11 cycles. TCRdb redid the calling of the 5' RACE reads with MiXCR, one entry per CDR3 protein. The sample yields fewer than 1,000,000 distinct CDR3 sequences, under 55% seen once. The sample holds a few counts of this clonotype. Its specificity is unknown. The CDR3 loop spans 16 amino acids. V lost 1 base and J lost 0, with 10 bases in between. Looked up from germline, CDR1 is SGHAT and CDR2 is FQNNGV. The specimen sequenced was blood. The chain joins TRBV11-2 to TRBJ2-1; a possible D gene is TRBD1 (6 bases). The TCR comes from a man in his 60s in good health. The CDR3: CASSLVQGSSYNEQFF. CDR3 bases: TGTGCCAGCAGCTTAGTTCAGGGGAGCTCCTACAATGAGCAGTTCTTC.